The rows below give T cell receptor beta chains drawn from one sample of a study of T cell changes during pregnancy in multiple sclerosis. The repertoire was sequenced with immunoSEQ multiplex PCR; TCRdb's copy has only in-frame clones and lacks some. The table records some 57,000 clones, about 90% of them present only once. The sequences come from peripheral blood, collected in the first trimester of pregnancy. These receptors originate from a female donor in good health, enrolled as a control in a pregnancy study. Each CDR3 is given with its conserved first and last residue. D genes are given only for firm matches. The size entry is marked missing in some rows and otherwise reads once, few, many or a size class.

j_gene	abundance	v_gene	d_gene	CDR3aa	CDR3nt
TRBJ2-3	.	TRBV5-5	.	CASSLQVFTSTDTQYF	TGTGCCAGCAGCTTACAGGTTTTCACTAGCACAGATACGCAGTATTTT
TRBJ2-7	few	TRBV5-6	TRBD1	CASSIQGQGAYEQYF	TGTGCCAGCAGCATCCAAGGACAGGGTGCCTACGAGCAGTACTTC
TRBJ2-1	.	TRBV9	TRBD2	CASSVSGGLYNEQFF	TGTGCCAGCAGCGTCAGCGGGGGGTTGTACAATGAGCAGTTCTTC
TRBJ2-2	.	TRBV19	.	CASSPPIQGGELFF	TGTGCCAGTAGTCCCCCCATACAGGGCGGGGAGCTGTTTTTT
TRBJ2-5	.	TRBV11-3	.	CASSLLTDQETQYF	TGTGCCAGCAGCTTATTGACAGACCAAGAGACCCAGTACTTC
TRBJ1-5	.	TRBV7-6	.	CASSLYRGGRENQPQHF	TGTGCCAGCAGCTTATATAGGGGAGGTAGGGAGAATCAGCCCCAGCATTTT
TRBJ1-2	.	TRBV7-8	TRBD1	CASSLGTGSNYGYTF	TGTGCCAGCAGCTTAGGGACAGGGAGCAACTATGGCTACACCTTC
TRBJ2-3	.	TRBV7-2	TRBD1	CASTRQGGGTDTQYF	TGTGCCAGCACCCGACAGGGGGGGGGCACAGATACGCAGTATTTT
TRBJ1-2	.	TRBV11-2	.	CASSSPTVNYGYTF	TGTGCCAGCAGCTCCCCGACAGTAAACTATGGCTACACCTTC
TRBJ2-3	.	TRBV7-3	.	CASVAGGHTDTQYF	TGTGCCAGCGTGGCAGGCGGGCACACAGATACGCAGTATTTT
TRBJ2-2	.	TRBV11-3	.	CASSLRNTGELFF	TGTGCCAGCAGCTTGCGAAACACCGGGGAGCTGTTTTTT
TRBJ1-5	.	TRBV5-8	.	CASSLVRGLQPQHF	TGTGCCAGCAGCTTGGTAAGGGGATTACAGCCCCAGCATTTT
TRBJ2-2	.	TRBV27	TRBD1	CASQGTGDTGELFF	TGTGCCAGCCAAGGGACAGGGGACACCGGGGAGCTGTTTTTT
TRBJ2-1	.	TRBV7-3	TRBD2	CASSLGLAGGDEQFF	TGTGCCAGCAGCTTAGGCCTAGCGGGGGGGGATGAGCAGTTCTTC
TRBJ2-5	.	TRBV29-1	TRBD1	CSAEGTGRETQYF	TGCAGCGCGGAGGGGACAGGACGAGAGACCCAGTACTTC
TRBJ1-2	.	TRBV5-4	.	CASSDDPRAISNYGYTF	TGTGCCAGCAGCGACGATCCCAGGGCCATCTCTAACTATGGCTACACCTTC
TRBJ1-1	.	TRBV27	.	CASREANTEAFF	TGTGCCAGCAGGGAGGCGAACACTGAAGCTTTCTTT
TRBJ2-7	.	TRBV9	TRBD2	CASSVGAGTSGAFSYEQYF	TGTGCCAGCAGCGTAGGGGCCGGGACTAGCGGGGCCTTTTCCTACGAGCAGTACTTC
TRBJ1-2	.	TRBV6-6	.	CASKPSRDTFYYGYTF	TGTGCCAGCAAACCAAGCCGGGACACTTTTTACTATGGCTACACCTTC
TRBJ2-7	.	TRBV5-8	TRBD1	CASSYTTGQLPYEQYF	TGTGCCAGCAGCTATACGACAGGGCAACTACCCTACGAGCAGTACTTC
TRBJ2-5	.	TRBV9	TRBD1	CASSVGQGGPETQYF	TGTGCCAGCAGCGTAGGACAGGGCGGGCCAGAGACCCAGTACTTC
TRBJ1-1	.	TRBV9	.	CASSVERENTEAFF	TGTGCCAGCAGCGTCGAACGGGAGAACACTGAAGCTTTCTTT
TRBJ1-6	.	TRBV5-1	TRBD1	CASSLGGGAGNSPLHF	TGCGCCAGCAGCTTGGGAGGGGGCGCGGGAAATTCACCCCTCCACTTT
TRBJ1-2	.	TRBV10-3	TRBD1	CAISESLGQGAYGYTF	TGTGCCATCAGTGAGTCGTTAGGACAGGGGGCCTATGGCTACACCTTC
TRBJ2-2	.	TRBV2	.	CASSLHRQTTGELFF	TGTGCCAGCAGCCTTCACCGACAGACCACCGGGGAGCTGTTTTTT
TRBJ2-7	.	TRBV4-3	TRBD1	CASSQDLGTGLYEQYF	TGCGCCAGCAGCCAAGATCTAGGGACAGGTCTCTACGAGCAGTACTTC
TRBJ2-7	.	TRBV7-3	.	CASSLTGVEQYF	TGTGCCAGCAGCTTAACCGGAGTCGAGCAGTACTTC
TRBJ2-2	.	TRBV14	.	CASSQSLNTGELFF	TGTGCCAGCAGCCAATCCCTGAACACCGGGGAGCTGTTTTTT
TRBJ1-1	.	TRBV13	.	CASSYPGSAGAETEAFF	TGTGCCAGCAGCTACCCGGGCTCGGCAGGGGCTGAAACTGAAGCTTTCTTT
TRBJ2-4	.	TRBV29-1	TRBD2	CSVLAGADGAKNIQYF	TGCAGCGTCTTAGCGGGGGCCGATGGAGCCAAAAACATTCAGTACTTC
TRBJ1-4	.	TRBV6-6	TRBD1	CASSTGGVSEKLFF	TGTGCCAGCAGTACAGGGGGTGTAAGTGAAAAACTGTTTTTT
TRBJ1-1	.	TRBV2	.	CASSEGGYTEAFF	TGTGCCAGCAGTGAGGGGGGGTACACTGAAGCTTTCTTT